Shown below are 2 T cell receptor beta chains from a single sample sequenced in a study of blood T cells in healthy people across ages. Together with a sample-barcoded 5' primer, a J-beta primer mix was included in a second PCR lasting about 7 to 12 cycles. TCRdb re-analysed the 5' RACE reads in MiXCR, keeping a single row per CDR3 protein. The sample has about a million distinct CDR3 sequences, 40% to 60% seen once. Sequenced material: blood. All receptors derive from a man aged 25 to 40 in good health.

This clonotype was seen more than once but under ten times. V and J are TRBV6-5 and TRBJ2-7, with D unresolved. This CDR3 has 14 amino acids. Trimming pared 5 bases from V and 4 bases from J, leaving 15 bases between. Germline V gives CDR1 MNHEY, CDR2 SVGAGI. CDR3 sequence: CASSTTVSEYEQYF. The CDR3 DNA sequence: TGTGCCAGCAGTACGACGGTGAGCGAATACGAGCAGTACTTC.

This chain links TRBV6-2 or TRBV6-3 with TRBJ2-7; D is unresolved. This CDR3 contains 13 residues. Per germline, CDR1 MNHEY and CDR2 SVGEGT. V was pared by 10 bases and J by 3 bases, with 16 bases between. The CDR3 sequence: CANIEGMGYEQYF. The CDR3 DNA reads TGTGCCAACATAGAAGGGATGGGCTACGAGCAGTACTTC.